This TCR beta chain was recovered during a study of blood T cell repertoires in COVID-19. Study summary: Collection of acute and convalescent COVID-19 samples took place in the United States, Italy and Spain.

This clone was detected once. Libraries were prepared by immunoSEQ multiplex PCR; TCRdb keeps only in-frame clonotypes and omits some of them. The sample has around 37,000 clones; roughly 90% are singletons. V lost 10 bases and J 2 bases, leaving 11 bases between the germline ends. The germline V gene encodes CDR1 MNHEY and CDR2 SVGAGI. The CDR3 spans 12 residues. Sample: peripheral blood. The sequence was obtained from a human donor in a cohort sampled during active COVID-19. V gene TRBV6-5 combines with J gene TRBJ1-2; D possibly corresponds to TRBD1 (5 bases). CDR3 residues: CATEQANYGYTF. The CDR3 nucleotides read TGTGCCACGGAACAGGCGAACTATGGCTACACCTTC.